This TCR beta chain was captured in a study of blood T cell repertoires in COVID-19. At the level of the study: There were acute and convalescent COVID-19 samples, and they came from the United States, Italy and Spain. Nucleic acid was either cDNA or gDNA, and it came from T cells, B-cell-depleted T cells, or PBMCs.

Per the study methods: Scientists estimated how many nucleated cells there were by amplifying reference gene primers. Produced via immunoSEQ multiplex PCR; TCRdb's table is partial and in-frame only. The V and J calls and clone size were taken over from that table, and D and trimming were inferred from the DNA. The sample carries more than 95,000 clones, around 88% recorded once. J gave up 3 bases and V 2 bases, and 9 bases lay outside the gene matches. Germline lookup yields CDR1 SGHTA and CDR2 FQGNSA. The CDR3 has 18 residues. The specimen was peripheral blood. The clonotype was recovered from a man older than 75 with active or convalescent COVID-19. The chain links TRBV7-2 to TRBJ2-6; the match to TRBD2 covers 8 bases. CDR3 DNA: TGTGCCAGCAGCTTACTCCTAGCGGGTCCCGGTGGGGCCAACGTCCTGACTTTC. Its protein product is CASSLLLAGPGGANVLTF.